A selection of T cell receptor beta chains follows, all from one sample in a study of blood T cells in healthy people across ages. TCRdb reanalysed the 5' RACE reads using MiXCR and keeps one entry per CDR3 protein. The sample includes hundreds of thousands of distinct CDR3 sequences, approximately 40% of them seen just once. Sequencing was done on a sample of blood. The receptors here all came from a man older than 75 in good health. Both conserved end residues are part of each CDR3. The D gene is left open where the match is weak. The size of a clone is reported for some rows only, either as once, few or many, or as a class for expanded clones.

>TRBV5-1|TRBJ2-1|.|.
CAGSLPSNEQFF
TGCGCCGGCAGCTTGCCCAGCAATGAGCAGTTCTTC
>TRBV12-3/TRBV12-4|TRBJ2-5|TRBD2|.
CASSPGTSNHEQYF
TGTGCCAGCAGTCCCGGGACTAGCAATCATGAGCAGTACTTC
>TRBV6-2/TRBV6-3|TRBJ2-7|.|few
CASLTIDRYHEQYF
TGTGCCAGCCTCACAATTGACAGGTACCACGAGCAGTACTTC
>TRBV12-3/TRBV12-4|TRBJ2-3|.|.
CASSLLASTDTQYF
TGTGCCAGCAGTTTATTGGCTAGCACAGATACGCAGTATTTT
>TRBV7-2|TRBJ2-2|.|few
CASSLRGGGIGELFF
TGTGCCAGCAGCTTAAGGGGTGGAGGGATCGGGGAGCTGTTTTTT
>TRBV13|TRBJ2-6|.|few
CASSWKVRSGANVLTF
TGTGCCAGCAGCTGGAAAGTTCGGTCTGGGGCCAACGTCCTGACTTTC
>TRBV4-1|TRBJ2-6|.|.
CASSQVYGTGSGANVLTF
TGCGCCAGCAGCCAAGTCTACGGAACAGGCTCTGGGGCCAACGTCCTGACTTTC
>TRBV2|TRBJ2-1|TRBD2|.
CATPRTSVFNEQFF
TGTGCCACCCCCCGGACTAGCGTGTTCAATGAGCAGTTCTTC
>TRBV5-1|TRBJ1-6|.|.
CASSVEGNSPLHF
TGCGCCAGCAGCGTCGAAGGGAATTCACCCCTCCACTTT
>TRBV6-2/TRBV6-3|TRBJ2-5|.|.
CASSYSRNFQETQYF
TGTGCCAGCAGTTACTCAAGGAACTTCCAAGAGACCCAGTACTTC
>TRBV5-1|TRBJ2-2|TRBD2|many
CASSLAGTGELFF
TGTGCCAGCAGCTTAGCGGGGACCGGGGAGCTGTTTTTT
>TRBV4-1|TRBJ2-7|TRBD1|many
CASSQALGQGTSEQYF
TGCGCCAGCAGCCAAGCGCTGGGACAGGGGACCTCCGAGCAGTACTTC
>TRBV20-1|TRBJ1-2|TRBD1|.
CSAARDRSYGYTF
TGCAGTGCGGCCAGGGACAGGTCGTATGGCTACACCTTC
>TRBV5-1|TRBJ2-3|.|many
CASSLEGGLTDTQYF
TGCGCCAGCAGCCTCGAGGGCGGGCTCACAGATACGCAGTATTTT
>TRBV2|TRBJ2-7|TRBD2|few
CASIPLGGRYEQYF
TGTGCCAGCATTCCCTTGGGAGGGAGGTACGAGCAGTACTTC
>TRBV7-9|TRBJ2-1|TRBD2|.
CASSPPESGGPFSYNEQFF
TGTGCCAGCAGCCCGCCGGAGAGCGGGGGGCCCTTCTCCTACAATGAGCAGTTCTTC
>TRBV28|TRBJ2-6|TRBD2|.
CASSRRLARGANVPTF
TGTGCCAGCAGTAGAAGACTAGCACGTGGGGCCAACGTCCCGACTTTC
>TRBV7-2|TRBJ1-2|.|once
CASSVTDRNYGYTF
TGTGCCAGCAGCGTAACGGACAGAAACTATGGCTACACCTTC
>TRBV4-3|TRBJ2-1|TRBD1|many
CASSLGQEGGNEQFF
TGCGCCAGCAGCCTGGGACAGGAGGGGGGCAATGAGCAGTTCTTC
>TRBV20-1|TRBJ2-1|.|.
CSAPRSPSSEGFSYNEQFF
TGCAGTGCCCCACGATCCCCCTCATCGGAGGGATTTTCCTACAATGAGCAGTTCTTC
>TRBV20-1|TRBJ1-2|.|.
CSAGEVGRNQANYGYTF
TGCAGTGCTGGAGAGGTTGGCAGAAACCAAGCTAACTATGGCTACACCTTC
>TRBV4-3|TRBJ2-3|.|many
CASSQVLSDTQYF
TGCGCCAGCAGCCAAGTTCTTTCGGATACGCAGTATTTT
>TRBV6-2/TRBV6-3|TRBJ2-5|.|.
CASSLRGSQETQYF
TGTGCCAGCAGCCTCCGGGGTTCCCAAGAGACCCAGTACTTC
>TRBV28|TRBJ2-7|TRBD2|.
CASSSPWSGNYEQYF
TGTGCCAGCAGTTCCCCTTGGAGCGGGAACTACGAGCAGTACTTC
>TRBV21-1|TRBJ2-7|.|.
CASSTFGRGTLFYEQYF
.
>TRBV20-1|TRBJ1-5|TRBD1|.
CSAHRDRGHQPQHF
TGCAGTGCCCACCGGGACAGGGGGCATCAGCCCCAGCATTTT
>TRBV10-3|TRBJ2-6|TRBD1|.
CAISEPGQSVAGANVLTF
TGTGCCATCAGTGAACCGGGACAGAGCGTTGCTGGGGCCAACGTCCTGACTTTC
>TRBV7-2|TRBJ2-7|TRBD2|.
CASSFRGSFYEQYF
TGTGCCAGCAGCTTTCGCGGGAGTTTCTACGAGCAGTACTTC
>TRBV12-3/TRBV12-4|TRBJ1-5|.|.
CAGSLYRDGNQPQHF
TGTGCCGGCAGTTTGTACAGGGACGGCAATCAGCCCCAGCATTTT
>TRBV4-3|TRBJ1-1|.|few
CASSQDPRGHTEAFF
TGCGCCAGCAGCCAAGACCCCAGGGGTCACACTGAAGCTTTCTTT
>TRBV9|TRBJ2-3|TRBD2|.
CASSPRAGVSTDTQYF
TGTGCCAGCAGCCCGCGGGCGGGGGTTAGCACAGATACGCAGTATTTT
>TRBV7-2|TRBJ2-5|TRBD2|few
CASSPGNLASGRGGRETQYF
TGTGCCAGCAGCCCGGGCAACTTGGCTAGCGGGAGGGGTGGACGAGAGACCCAGTACTTC
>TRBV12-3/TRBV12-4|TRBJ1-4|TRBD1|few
CASSHRDREKLFF
TGTGCCAGCAGTCACCGGGACAGAGAAAAACTGTTTTTT
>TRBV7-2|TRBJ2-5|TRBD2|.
CASSRGGRREMGTQYF
TGTGCCAGCAGCCGGGGGGGTAGGAGGGAAATGGGGACCCAGTACTTC
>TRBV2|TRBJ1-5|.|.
CASLPGGYSNQPQHF
TGTGCCAGCCTTCCCGGGGGTTATAGCAATCAGCCCCAGCATTTT
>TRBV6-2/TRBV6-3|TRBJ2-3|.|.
CASTMSGGDTQYF
TGTGCCAGCACCATGAGTGGGGGAGATACGCAGTATTTT
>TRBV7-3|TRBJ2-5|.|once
CASSSTYAGTAETQYF
TGTGCCAGCAGCTCGACCTACGCGGGAACAGCAGAGACCCAGTACTTC
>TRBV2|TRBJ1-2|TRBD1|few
CASSDRGRDYGYTF
TGTGCCAGCAGTGACAGGGGGCGAGACTATGGCTACACCTTC
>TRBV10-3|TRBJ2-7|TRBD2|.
CAISESGGRVTYEQYF
TGTGCCATCAGTGAGTCTGGCGGGAGGGTGACCTACGAGCAGTACTTC
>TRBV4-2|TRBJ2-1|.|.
CASSRSTVRDSSYNEQFF
TGTGCCAGCAGCCGCAGCACCGTCCGGGACTCTAGCTACAATGAGCAGTTCTTC
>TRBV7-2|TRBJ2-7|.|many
CASTSNYLQQYF
TGTGCCAGCACCTCCAACTACTTGCAGCAGTACTTC